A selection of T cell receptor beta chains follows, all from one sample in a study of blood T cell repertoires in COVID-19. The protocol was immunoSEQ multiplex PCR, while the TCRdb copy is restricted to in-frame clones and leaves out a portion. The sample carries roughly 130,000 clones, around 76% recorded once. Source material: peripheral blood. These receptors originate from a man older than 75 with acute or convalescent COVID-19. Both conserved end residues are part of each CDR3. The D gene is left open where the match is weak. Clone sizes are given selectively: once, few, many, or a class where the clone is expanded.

CDR3 DNA: TGTGCCACCAGAGAGGGTATCACAGATACGCAGTATTTT
CDR3 protein: CATREGITDTQYF
J gene: TRBJ2-3
V gene: TRBV2
D gene: -
clone size: -

CDR3 DNA: TGCAGCGCCGCTCCCGGTAGCTCCTACAATGAGCAGTTCTTC
CDR3 protein: CSAAPGSSYNEQFF
J gene: TRBJ2-1
V gene: TRBV29-1
D gene: -
clone size: few

CDR3 DNA: TGTGCCAGCGACGGACAGGGTAGCGCAGATACGCAGTATTTT
CDR3 protein: CASDGQGSADTQYF
J gene: TRBJ2-3
V gene: TRBV7-9
D gene: TRBD1
clone size: once

CDR3 DNA: TGTGCCAGCAGCTTGGAACCGGGACAGTTAAATGAAAAACTGTTTTTT
CDR3 protein: CASSLEPGQLNEKLFF
J gene: TRBJ1-4
V gene: TRBV5-4
D gene: TRBD1
clone size: -

CDR3 DNA: TGTGCCAGCAGTGAAGAGAGGGGCTCACAGGGGCCGCAGTATTTT
CDR3 protein: CASSEERGSQGPQYF
J gene: TRBJ2-3
V gene: TRBV2
D gene: TRBD1
clone size: once

CDR3 DNA: TGTGCCAGCAGGCGGGCGGACTATGGCTACACCTTC
CDR3 protein: CASRRADYGYTF
J gene: TRBJ1-2
V gene: TRBV28
D gene: -
clone size: once

CDR3 DNA: TGTGCCAGCAGCACACGATTCCCGACAGGGACTGGAAACACCATATATTTT
CDR3 protein: CASSTRFPTGTGNTIYF
J gene: TRBJ1-3
V gene: TRBV7-2
D gene: TRBD1
clone size: few

CDR3 DNA: TGTGCCAGCAGTTCCCAGGTCATCACATCCGGTGAGCAGTTCTTC
CDR3 protein: CASSSQVITSGEQFF
J gene: TRBJ2-1
V gene: TRBV28
D gene: -
clone size: -

CDR3 DNA: TGTGCCAGCAGCCCGCTAGAGTATGGCTACACCTTC
CDR3 protein: CASSPLEYGYTF
J gene: TRBJ1-2
V gene: TRBV11-2
D gene: -
clone size: -

CDR3 DNA: TGTGCCAGCAGAACAGGGGGCGGAACCATATATTTT
CDR3 protein: CASRTGGGTIYF
J gene: TRBJ1-3
V gene: TRBV6-5
D gene: TRBD1
clone size: -

CDR3 DNA: TGTGCCAGCAGCGTCTCCAGGGGGAACACTGAAGCTTTCTTT
CDR3 protein: CASSVSRGNTEAFF
J gene: TRBJ1-1
V gene: TRBV9
D gene: -
clone size: -

CDR3 DNA: TGCGCCAGCAGCCAAGAGTGGACAGACAATCAGCCCCAGCATTTT
CDR3 protein: CASSQEWTDNQPQHF
J gene: TRBJ1-5
V gene: TRBV4-3
D gene: -
clone size: -

CDR3 DNA: TGTGCCAGCAGCCGTACAGGGGGCTCGACTAATTCACCCCTCCACTTT
CDR3 protein: CASSRTGGSTNSPLHF
J gene: TRBJ1-6
V gene: TRBV7-9
D gene: TRBD1
clone size: -

CDR3 DNA: TGTGCCAGCAGCTCGAGGGAGACCCAGTACTTC
CDR3 protein: CASSSRETQYF
J gene: TRBJ2-5
V gene: TRBV7-2
D gene: -
clone size: -

CDR3 DNA: TGTGCCAGTAGTCCCTCAAGTAGCGGGGGGGCAAGGCAGTTCTTC
CDR3 protein: CASSPSSSGGARQFF
J gene: TRBJ2-1
V gene: TRBV19
D gene: TRBD2
clone size: -

CDR3 DNA: TGTGCCAGCAGCGTATTGGGGAGCGCTGAAGCTTTCTTT
CDR3 protein: CASSVLGSAEAFF
J gene: TRBJ1-1
V gene: TRBV9
D gene: -
clone size: -

CDR3 DNA: TGTGCCTGGAGTGTCCCTTACAGGGGAACTGAAGCTTTCTTT
CDR3 protein: CAWSVPYRGTEAFF
J gene: TRBJ1-1
V gene: TRBV30
D gene: TRBD1
clone size: -

CDR3 DNA: TGTGCCAGCAGCTTAGTTCCGAGTGGCTACACCTTC
CDR3 protein: CASSLVPSGYTF
J gene: TRBJ1-2
V gene: TRBV7-2
D gene: -
clone size: -

CDR3 DNA: TGTGCCAGCAGCGTAGCTCCCACGGGGAGCGAGCAGTACTTC
CDR3 protein: CASSVAPTGSEQYF
J gene: TRBJ2-7
V gene: TRBV9
D gene: -
clone size: once

CDR3 DNA: TGTGCCAGCAGCCCCGGGACAGGGGAGACCCAGTACTTC
CDR3 protein: CASSPGTGETQYF
J gene: TRBJ2-5
V gene: TRBV3-1/TRBV3-2
D gene: TRBD1
clone size: -

CDR3 DNA: TGTGCCAGCAATGTTCAGGTCCTATTGAACACTGAAGCTTTCTTT
CDR3 protein: CASNVQVLLNTEAFF
J gene: TRBJ1-1
V gene: TRBV6-5
D gene: -
clone size: -

CDR3 DNA: TGTGCCAGCACCCCCCGGACAGGGACTATGAACACTGAAGCTTTCTTT
CDR3 protein: CASTPRTGTMNTEAFF
J gene: TRBJ1-1
V gene: TRBV7-6
D gene: TRBD1
clone size: few